This T cell receptor (beta chain) was captured in a study of Graves' ophthalmopathy and Graves' hyperthyroidism. Germline lookup yields CDR1 SGHDN and CDR2 FVKESK. CDR3 size: 16 residues. The J segment lost 4 bases and the V segment lost 0 bases, leaving 4 bases of the junction unmatched. Using RNA transcripts, the TCR beta CDR3 regions were amplified. In the first round, RT-PCR was carried out with HTBI primers, and a multiplex PCR formed the second round. Each CDR3 protein gets one entry after TCRdb re-called the multiplex PCR reads with MiXCR. The table lists roughly 600,000 distinct CDR3 sequences, 39% of them singletons, with 4% to 5% in the top ten.

V usage is TRBV14 and J usage is TRBJ2-5, with TRBD2 matching 11 bases. What was sequenced was peripheral blood or thyroid tissue (not recorded which). The receptor's source is an adult man with Graves' hyperthyroidism. In DNA form, the CDR3 reads TGTGCCAGCAGCCAAGATATCACTAGCGGGAGAGAGACCCAGTACTTC. This sequence encodes CASSQDITSGRETQYF.